This T cell receptor beta chain was captured by sequencing in a study of T cells expressing NK-cell markers. For each CDR3 protein, TCRdb gives one entry from its re-call of the 5' RACE reads, without DNA. In all, the sample yields 300,000 to 450,000 distinct CDR3 sequences. This CDR3 is built from 14 residues. This chain links TRBV23-1 with TRBJ2-2. TRBV23-1 counts as an open reading frame of uncertain function. The TCR sequence derives from a man aged 18-70 years in good health. Sequenced input: blood T cells: a sorted CD56 or NKG2C T cell subset, CD4+ or CD8+ T cells, or bulk PBMC T cells (not recorded which). The CDR3 spells CASSHQVGTGELFF.